This TCR beta chain is drawn from a study of blood T cell repertoires in COVID-19. Study as a whole: COVID-19 samples collected from the United States, Italy and Spain covered acute and convalescent phases. T cells, B-cell-depleted T cells, or PBMCs provided the cDNA or gDNA that served as material.

Original analysis: Quantification of nucleated cells was approximated via reference gene primer amplification. TCRdb keeps only in-frame clones here, not all; method: immunoSEQ multiplex PCR. The DNA was the basis for D and trimming; V, J and clone size are from that table. Seen here are about 210,000 clones, around 81% observed once, and the top ten hold 7.2%. In regard to this clone: Germline and junction disagree at one end, which may indicate a read error.

Sequencing was carried out using peripheral blood. This receptor was taken from a woman aged 70-85 years with acute or convalescent COVID-19.

The CDR3 bases are TGTGCTAGTGGTTTGGTTGAGTTCGGGGACATCAGAAATTTT. Protein sequence: CASGLVEFGDIRNF. V gene TRBV12-5 combines with J gene TRBJ2-3, with D possibly being TRBD1 (6 bases). The CDR3 runs 14 residues. Germline lookup yields CDR1 LGHNT and CDR2 FRNRAP. The full variable domain, completed using reference TRBV12-5 and TRBJ2-3, is DARVTQTPRHKVTEMGQEVTMRCQPILGHNTVFWYRQTMMQGLELLAYFRNRAPLDDSGMPKDRFSAEMPDATLATLKIQPSEPRDSAVYFCASGLVEFGDIRNFGPGTRLTVL.